Following are 27 T cell receptor beta chains from one sample sequenced in a study of blood T cells in healthy people across ages. With a J-beta primer mix and a sample-barcoded 5' primer, a second PCR ran about 7 to 12 cycles. TCRdb re-analysed the 5' RACE reads in MiXCR, keeping a single row per CDR3 protein. In the table there are 850,000 to 1,100,000 distinct CDR3 sequences, 35% to 40% of which are singletons. Sequenced: blood. These receptors were taken from a man aged 18 to 29 in good health.

V usage is TRBV3-1 and J usage is TRBJ1-1, with D unresolved. Trimming removed 3 bases from V and 6 bases from J, with 8 bases in between. Per germline, CDR1 LGHDT and CDR2 YNNKEL (reference sequence). The CDR3 runs to 12 residues. The CDR3 coding sequence is TGTGCCAGCAGCCAGGTACAAGCTGAAGCTTTCTTT. It encodes CASSQVQAEAFF.

The table lists this clonotype with a few counts. The genes are TRBV29-1 and TRBJ2-3; D ambiguous. This CDR3 has 12 residues. Trimming removed 8 bases at V and 6 bases at J, with 15 bases between. Germline lookup yields CDR1 SQVTM and CDR2 ANQGSEA. Written as DNA, the CDR3 is TGCAGCCTCCTAGACGGGTCGGATACGCAGTATTTT. Its translation is CSLLDGSDTQYF.

The V and J genes are TRBV7-8 and TRBJ1-1, with no clear D. This CDR3 spans 15 amino acids. From germline, CDR1 is SGHVS and CDR2 FQNEAQ. V lost 5 bases and J lost 0, with 13 bases in between. DNA for the CDR3: TGTGCCAGCAGCCTGGTGAGCTCCATGAACACTGAAGCTTTCTTT. Amino acids: CASSLVSSMNTEAFF.

The chain has TRBV6-6 and TRBJ1-2; tentatively, D is TRBD1 (5 bases). The ends were cut back, 4 bases at V and 6 bases at J, with 12 bases in the middle. CDR1 and CDR2 from the germline V gene are MNHNY and SVGAGI (reference sequence). The CDR3 runs to 13 residues. CDR3 sequence (DNA): TGTGCCAGCAGTTCGGGCAGGGACCATGGCTACACCTTC. Translating it yields CASSSGRDHGYTF.

This clonotype was seen more than once but under ten times. The chain joins TRBV12-3 or TRBV12-4 to TRBJ2-1, with D possibly TRBD1 on 6 matching bases. This CDR3 has 17 residues. Trimming stripped 6 bases from V and 5 bases from J, with 23 bases between. CDR3 nucleotide sequence: TGTGCCAGCAGGTCATACTTAGACAGGTGGATCGACAATGAGCAGTTCTTC. Translation gives CASRSYLDRWIDNEQFF.

This clonotype was observed a few times. This chain joins TRBV4-2 and TRBJ2-5; the match to TRBD2 covers 7 bases. Germline assignment: CDR1 LGHNA and CDR2 YNFKEQ. The CDR3 sequence is 17 residues long. Trimming at V came to 5 bases and at J to 3 bases, leaving 15 bases not matched to a gene. CDR3 residues: CASSTGLRLAEKETQYF. The CDR3 DNA follows: TGTGCCAGCAGCACTGGTTTGCGTCTAGCGGAAAAAGAGACCCAGTACTTC.

This chain connects TRBV19 to TRBJ1-2; 8 bases agree with TRBD1. The germline V gene has CDR1 LNHDA and CDR2 SQIVND (reference sequence). The ends lost 7 bases at V and 0 bases at J; junction bases unmatched: 7. This CDR3 contains 15 residues. CDR3 protein: CASTETGASNYGYTF. CDR3 DNA: TGTGCCAGTACCGAGACAGGGGCTTCTAACTATGGCTACACCTTC.

This clonotype came up a few times. V and J are TRBV5-1 and TRBJ2-1; D is uncertain. The CDR3 is 14 residues long. CDR1 SGHRS and CDR2 YFSETQ come from the germline V gene. Trimming left V 0 bases short and J 7 bases short, with 11 bases between. CDR3 DNA sequence: TGCGCCAGCAGCTTGGGTCCCAGTGGGAATGAGCAGTTCTTC. Translated, it gives CASSLGPSGNEQFF. The full variable domain, completed using reference TRBV5-1 and TRBJ2-1, is KAGVTQTPRYLIKTRGQQVTLSCSPISGHRSVSWYQQTPGQGLQFLFEYFSETQRNKGNFPGRFSGRQFSNSRSEMNVSTLELGDSALYLCASSLGPSGNEQFFGPGTRLTVL.

This clonotype appeared a few times. This chain uses TRBV20-1 with TRBJ2-5, with D tentatively TRBD2 (7 bases). CDR1 and CDR2 from the germline V gene are DFQATT and SNEGSKA (reference sequence). Trimming shortened V by 1 base and J by 4 bases, and 16 bases separated the two germline ends. The CDR3 is 15 amino acids. The CDR3 bases are TGCAGTGCTAGAGTTCTTAGGGGGGGCTTAGAGACCCAGTACTTC. The encoded protein is CSARVLRGGLETQYF.

This clonotype was recorded a few times. CDR3 sequence: CASSLRQLEAFF. The CDR3 DNA follows: TGTGCCAGCAGCTTACGACAGCTTGAAGCTTTCTTT. The rearrangement uses TRBV7-9 and TRBJ1-1, with a weak D call TRBD1 (5 bases). Germline CDR1 SEHNR, CDR2 FQNEAQ (reference sequence). V was shortened by 2 bases and J by 7 bases, with 8 bases between the two germline ends. The length of the CDR3 is 12 residues.

The chain combines TRBV20-1 with TRBJ2-1; a weak D match, TRBD2 (6 bases). The CDR3 is 14 residues long. With 6 bases removed from V and 9 bases from J, the gap between germline ends came to 21 bases. From germline, CDR1 is DFQATT and CDR2 SNEGSKA (reference sequence). The CDR3 loop reads CSAEEGSRGVEQFF. The CDR3 bases are TGCAGTGCCGAGGAGGGGAGCCGGGGAGTTGAGCAGTTCTTC.

This clonotype was counted between two and nine times. The chain is built from TRBV4-3 and TRBJ1-1; D gene ambiguous. The CDR3 runs 18 residues. Deletions cut 0 bases from V and 6 bases from J, with 23 bases between. Germline V lookup: CDR1 LGHNA, CDR2 YSLEER. The CDR3 bases are TGCGCCAGCAGCCAAGATCCCCCGTCAATTAGAAGGGTGGCTGAAGCTTTCTTT. Encoded protein: CASSQDPPSIRRVAEAFF.

This chain connects TRBV20-1 to TRBJ2-1; 10 bases fit TRBD2. The length of the CDR3 is 15 residues. Germline CDR1 DFQATT, CDR2 SNEGSKA (reference sequence). The CDR3 DNA is TGCAGGGCCCGCGGACTAGCGGATTACTACAATGAGCAGTTCTTC. Protein product: CRARGLADYYNEQFF.

The V call is TRBV20-1, the J call TRBJ1-1; maybe TRBD1 (6 bases). There are 12 residues in the CDR3. Germline V lookup: CDR1 DFQATT, CDR2 SNEGSKA (reference sequence). CDR3 residues: CIGGQGMTEAFF. The CDR3 nucleotides are TGCATTGGGGGGCAGGGGATGACTGAAGCTTTCTTT.

V and J are TRBV12-3 or TRBV12-4 and TRBJ1-2; TRBD1 matches at 9 bases. This CDR3 is 15 amino acids long. V trimming: 5 bases; J trimming: 5 bases; junction bases outside the gene matches: 9. CDR3 protein: CASSPQGANIYGYTF. The CDR3 DNA is TGTGCCAGCAGTCCACAGGGGGCAAATATATATGGCTACACCTTC.

The CDR3 DNA sequence: TGTGCCAGCAGTTTAAGACCACCGTATGGCTACACCTTC. Translating gives CASSLRPPYGYTF. The genes are TRBV6-5 and TRBJ1-2, with D hard to call. Trimming removed 4 bases from V and 5 bases from J, with 11 bases in between. Germline-derived CDR1 and CDR2 are MNHEY and SVGAGI. The CDR3 totals 13 residues.

This clonotype has just a few counts. The chain uses TRBV12-3 or TRBV12-4 and TRBJ1-2, with D hard to call. The V end was cut by 4 bases, the J end by 4 bases, with 13 bases between. This CDR3 comprises 14 residues. The DNA of the CDR3 is TGTGCCAGCAGTTCCCACATGACTACCTATGGCTACACCTTC. It translates to CASSSHMTTYGYTF.

The rearrangement links TRBV20-1 to TRBJ1-2; the D is unclear. Trimming took off 3 bases at V and 2 bases at J, with 13 bases between the two ends. The V gene's germline CDR1 is DFQATT and CDR2 SNEGSKA (reference sequence). This CDR3 has 14 residues. This CDR3 reads CSASPHGQNYGYTF. The CDR3 DNA reads as TGCAGTGCTAGTCCCCACGGGCAGAACTATGGCTACACCTTC.

This CDR3 is CASSLIGTGGDFQTDTQYF. Written as DNA, the CDR3 is TGTGCCAGCAGCTTAATCGGCACAGGGGGGGATTTTCAGACAGATACGCAGTATTTT. This rearrangement joins TRBV7-9 to TRBJ2-3, with a weak D call TRBD1 (8 bases). This CDR3 contains 19 residues. Trimming cost V 2 bases and J 3 bases, with 24 bases left between them. CDR1 SEHNR and CDR2 FQNEAQ come from the germline V gene (reference sequence). Filled out from reference TRBV7-9 and TRBJ2-3, the complete variable domain reads DTGVSQNPRHKITKRGQNVTFRCDPISEHNRLYWYRQTLGQGPEFLTYFQNEAQLEKSRLLSDRFSAERPKGSFSTLEIQRTEQGDSAMYLCASSLIGTGGDFQTDTQYFGPGTRLTVL.

This chain connects TRBV6-5 to TRBJ1-1, with D perhaps matching TRBD1 (6 bases). The V gene's germline CDR1 is MNHEY and CDR2 SVGAGI. The CDR3 totals 13 residues. Trimming stripped 10 bases from V and 3 bases from J, with 15 bases between. The CDR3 region is CATKRGGDTEAFF. Here the CDR3 DNA reads TGTGCCACCAAACGGGGGGGCGACACTGAAGCTTTCTTT.

This chain joins TRBV3-1 and TRBJ2-2; 9 nucleotides line up with TRBD2. CDR1 and CDR2 (germline): LGHDT, YNNKEL (reference sequence). This CDR3 region has 18 residues. J lost 5 bases, V lost 6 bases, and 16 bases had no gene match. In nucleotides, the CDR3 is TGTGCCAGCAGGTCTTTAGCGCGGGGGGGCGCGAGAACCGGGGAGCTGTTTTTT. Residues: CASRSLARGGARTGELFF.

The chain uses TRBV12-3 or TRBV12-4 and TRBJ2-7, with 11 bases lining up with TRBD2. The CDR3 is 18 amino acids. V lost 3 bases to trimming and J lost 1 base; unmatched junction nucleotides: 11. CDR3 DNA: TGTGCCAGCAGTTTGTACTCCCCACTAGCGGGGGCTTCCTACGAGCAGTACTTC. It translates to CASSLYSPLAGASYEQYF.

The chain uses TRBV6-2 or TRBV6-3 and TRBJ2-2; either TRBD1 or TRBD2 may supply D (5 bases each). The CDR3 has 16 residues. V lost 2 bases to trimming and J lost 1 base, with 11 bases between them. Germline CDR1 reads MNHEY; CDR2 reads SVGEGT. The CDR3 loop is CASSYRDPRNTGELFF. The CDR3 nucleotides are TGTGCCAGCAGTTACCGGGACCCCCGGAACACCGGGGAGCTGTTTTTT.

This clonotype occurred many times. In DNA form, the CDR3 reads TGTGCCAGCAGTTTCGGACAGGGGGGTTACGAGCAGTACTTC. Residues: CASSFGQGGYEQYF. V gene TRBV6-5 combines with J gene TRBJ2-7; the match to TRBD1 covers 10 bases. The CDR3 runs to 14 residues. Losses at the gene ends were 4 bases for V and 4 bases for J; bases not matched to a gene: 4. Germline CDR1 and CDR2: MNHEY and SVGAGI.

This clonotype was seen ten or more times. J is TRBJ2-1 and V is TRBV7-2; a weak D match, TRBD2 (5 bases). The CDR3 totals 13 residues. Trimming cost V 0 bases and J 5 bases, with 5 bases left between them. Germline V lookup: CDR1 SGHTA, CDR2 FQGNSA. In DNA form, the CDR3 reads TGTGCCAGCAGCTTAGCGAGGGACAATGAGCAGTTCTTC. This codes for CASSLARDNEQFF.

The V gene is TRBV10-3, the J gene TRBJ2-1; TRBD2 matches 14 bases. Per germline, CDR1 ENHRY and CDR2 SYGVKD. With V trimmed by 7 bases and J by 8 bases, 7 bases remained unmatched. CDR3 length equals 15 residues. This CDR3 reads CAITATSGGAYEQFF. CDR3 coding DNA: TGTGCCATCACCGCGACTAGCGGGGGGGCATATGAGCAGTTCTTC.

This clonotype has more than one count but fewer than ten. The chain carries TRBV4-3 and TRBJ2-1; D not certain. Germline CDR1 LGHNA, CDR2 YSLEER. The CDR3 extends over 17 amino acids. Trimming shortened V by 0 bases and J by 2 bases, and 14 bases separated the two germline ends. The CDR3 protein is CASSQERLGSAYNEQFF. As DNA, the CDR3 is TGCGCCAGCAGCCAAGAACGGTTGGGGTCCGCCTACAATGAGCAGTTCTTC.